Below, one T cell receptor beta chain is given with its context. This clonotype was seen at least ten times. No cognate antigen has been identified for it. No qualities accompany the bases; no much larger clone lies one base away. The sample is drawn from a study of T-cell reconstitution after alpha-beta-depleted transplantation in children (dated by TCRdb to about 2016). Describing the broader study: T-cell immune reconstitution after TCRalphabeta/CD19-depleted allogeneic hematopoietic cell transplantation in children was quantitatively tracked in the study by means of TCR repertoire profiling.

The CDR3 has 17 amino acids, counting the end cysteine and phenylalanine. Only CDR3 DNA is held: 51 bases, read in frame from base 1. Receptors were amplified or captured by PCR. Sequenced using an Illumina HiSeq 2500. To normalize quantification of the TCRbeta repertoire, the TCR libraries were built with molecular barcoding that relied on unique molecular identifiers. TCRdb trimmed public reads at Q25 via fastp, called clones via MiXCR and kept in-frame beta chains. For every CDR3 protein sequence, its rows merge into one entry that carries the most common genes and DNA. In all, the sample holds 260,000 or so distinct CDR3 sequences, and about 11% of those were seen once. The ten most abundant clones make up roughly 2.6% of the sample.

This sequence was found in a human donor who donated a stem cell graft to a child with acute lymphoblastic leukemia. The source material was PBMCs from the stem cell graft donor, sampled from the stem cell graft. The chain uses TRBV21-1 and TRBJ1-5; the listed D gene, TRBD1, was not tested against the DNA. TRBV21-1 is reported as a pseudogene. The CDR3 loop reads CASSKGRANYSNQPQHF. The nucleotide sequence reads as follows: TGTGCCAGCAGCAAGGGCAGGGCTAATTATAGCAATCAGCCCCAGCATTTT.